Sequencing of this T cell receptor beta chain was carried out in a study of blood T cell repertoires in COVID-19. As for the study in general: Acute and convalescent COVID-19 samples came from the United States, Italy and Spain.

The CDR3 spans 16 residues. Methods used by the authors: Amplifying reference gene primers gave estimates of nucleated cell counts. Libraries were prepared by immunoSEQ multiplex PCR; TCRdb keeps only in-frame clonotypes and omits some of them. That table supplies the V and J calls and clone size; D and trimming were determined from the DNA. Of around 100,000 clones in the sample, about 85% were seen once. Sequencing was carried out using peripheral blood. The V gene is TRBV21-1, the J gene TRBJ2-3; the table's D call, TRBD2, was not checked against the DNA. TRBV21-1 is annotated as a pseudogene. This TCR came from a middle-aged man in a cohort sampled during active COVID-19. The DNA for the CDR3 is TGTGCCAGCAGTCGACGTCCGGGGGTTCTCACAGATACGCAGTATTTT. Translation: CASSRRPGVLTDTQYF.